The sequence of this T cell receptor beta chain was determined in a study of T-cell memory formation after mild COVID-19. Study-level background: TCR clusters were mostly confined to one donor each.

This clonotype occurred many times. Its antigen is still unknown. A single record per CDR3 protein comes from TCRdb applying MiXCR to the 5' RACE reads. The data show a few hundred thousand distinct CDR3 sequences, with approximately 7.6% seen just once and less than 25% held by the top ten. Study-level findings and limits: The study found contracting CD4+ clones mainly in CM and EM and contracting CD8+ clones in EMRA. Clones that contracted from day 15 to 85 had balanced CD4/CD8; later expanders were CD4+ biased.

V was clipped by 7 bases and J by 2 bases; unmatched bases: 2. CDR1 and CDR2 (germline): WSHSY, SAAADI. This CDR3 has 13 residues. The sample taken for sequencing was PBMCs or a T cell subset sorted from them (not recorded which). The chain carries TRBV10-2 and TRBJ1-3; 7 nucleotides line up with TRBD1. This receptor was obtained from a man between 18 and 29 years old who had mild COVID-19 (a few samples of this study predate the infection). Cell type and time point are not known. The CDR3 here is CASTDRAGNTIYF. In nucleotides, the CDR3 is TGCGCCAGCACTGACAGGGCTGGAAACACCATATATTTT.